A single sample is the source of the 20 T cell receptor beta chains below, sequenced in a study of cytomegalovirus exposure and HLA in healthy donors. PCR involved 60 Vbeta and 13 Jbeta primers. Profiled with immunoSEQ multiplex PCR; TCRdb holds only in-frame clones, not every one. The repertoire has hundreds of thousands of clones, around 89% of them found once; the top ten carry over 0.95%. The sample comprised PBMCs. The receptors were sampled from a woman aged 18 to 35 in good health and CMV-seronegative.

The V gene is TRBV5-4, the J gene TRBJ2-6, with TRBD2 matching 7 bases. The V gene end was trimmed by 8 bases and the J gene end by 0 bases; junction bases not matched to a gene: 8. CDR3 length: 16 residues. Germline CDR1 reads SGHNT; CDR2 reads YYREEE (reference sequence). CDR3 bases: TGTGCCAGTTTGAAGGGGAGGGGCTCTGGGGCCAACGTCCTGACTTTC. As protein: CASLKGRGSGANVLTF.

The chain couples TRBV6-6 to TRBJ2-3, with 8 bases identical to TRBD2. J was trimmed by 2 bases and V by 4 bases; bases with no gene match: 5. CDR1 is MNHNY and CDR2 is SVGAGI in the germline V gene (reference sequence). CDR3 size: 15 residues. This CDR3 reads CASSLSGGFTDTQYF. CDR3 coding DNA: TGTGCCAGCAGTTTAAGCGGGGGTTTCACAGATACGCAGTATTTT.

In DNA, the CDR3 is TGTGCCAGCCTCAGGGAAAGCTCCCAGTACTTC. It is translated as CASLRESSQYF. The chain has TRBV7-9 and TRBJ2-5, with a weak D call TRBD1 (5 bases). V shed 8 bases and J shed 9 bases, with 13 bases lying between them. Germline V gene data show CDR1 as SEHNR and CDR2 as FQNEAQ (reference sequence). The CDR3 runs 11 residues.

The chain uses TRBV5-6 and TRBJ2-2; TRBD2 agrees at 10 bases. V gave up 2 bases and J gave up 5 bases; unmatched junction bases: 9. Germline CDR1 reads SGHDT; CDR2 reads YYEEEE. The CDR3 spans 17 residues. The CDR3 reads CASSFRSGGVGTGELFF. CDR3 coding DNA: TGTGCCAGCAGCTTCCGGAGCGGGGGGGTTGGTACCGGGGAGCTGTTTTTT.

This chain connects TRBV27 to TRBJ1-5, with D perhaps matching TRBD1 (5 bases). Trimming took 7 bases from V and 2 from J, leaving 12 bases between them. The CDR3 has 14 residues. Germline CDR1 reads MNHEY; CDR2 reads SMNVEV (reference sequence). In DNA form, the CDR3 reads TGTGCCAGCAACTTGGGGGGACGCAATCAGCCCCAGCATTTT. This encodes CASNLGGRNQPQHF.

The chain carries TRBV5-1 and TRBJ2-1; TRBD2 matches 9 bases. This CDR3 region has 15 residues. The V gene's germline CDR1 is SGHRS and CDR2 YFSETQ. Unmatched junction bases numbered 10, after V lost 2 bases and J lost 10 bases. In DNA form, the CDR3 reads TGCGCCAGCAGCTTCTCAGCGGGGGGCATAAAAGAGCAGTTCTTC. Translating it yields CASSFSAGGIKEQFF.

This clone was found a few times. The gene calls are TRBV6-5 and TRBJ2-3; TRBD1 matches at 8 bases. CDR3 size: 13 residues. J was trimmed by 6 bases and V by 6 bases; bases with no gene match: 5. The germline V gene encodes CDR1 MNHEY and CDR2 SVGAGI. CDR3 residues: CASSRTGIDTQYF. CDR3 in DNA: TGTGCCAGCAGCCGGACAGGGATTGATACGCAGTATTTT.

V is TRBV5-1 and J is TRBJ2-1; D is uncertain. This CDR3 has 14 amino acids. With 0 bases removed from V and 8 bases from J, the gap between germline ends came to 12 bases. Per germline, CDR1 SGHRS and CDR2 YFSETQ. The CDR3 DNA reads as TGCGCCAGCAGCTTGGGCCACACATCTGATGAGCAGTTCTTC. It is translated as CASSLGHTSDEQFF.

Only a few counts were recorded for this clone. The rearrangement joins TRBV4-3 to TRBJ2-1, with 8 bases matching TRBD2. V lost 3 bases and J lost 0; bases outside the gene matches: 4. CDR3 length: 16 residues. The germline CDR1 and CDR2 sequences are LGHNA and YSLEER. Here the CDR3 DNA reads TGCGCCAGCAGCCAGCTAACTAGCGGCTCCTACAATGAGCAGTTCTTC. Protein product: CASSQLTSGSYNEQFF.

The genes are TRBV21-1 and TRBJ1-5. TRBV21-1 is tagged as a pseudogene. The CDR3 loop spans 18 amino acids. The CDR3 coding sequence is TGTGCCAGCAGCGGTGGTTTCGGGGAAAGATATAGCAATCAGCCCCAGCATTTT. Its translation: CASSGGFGERYSNQPQHF.

The V call is TRBV5-1, the J call TRBJ2-5; TRBD1 aligns across 7 bases. Trimming at V came to 2 bases and at J to 3 bases, leaving 10 bases not matched to a gene. This CDR3 spans 16 amino acids. From germline, CDR1 is SGHRS and CDR2 YFSETQ. CDR3 in amino acids: CASSFGTGAEEETQYF. The CDR3 region has the DNA TGCGCCAGCAGCTTTGGCACAGGGGCAGAGGAAGAGACCCAGTACTTC. Using reference TRBV5-1 and TRBJ2-5 for the parts outside the CDR3, the full variable domain is KAGVTQTPRYLIKTRGQQVTLSCSPISGHRSVSWYQQTPGQGLQFLFEYFSETQRNKGNFPGRFSGRQFSNSRSEMNVSTLELGDSALYLCASSFGTGAEEETQYFGPGTRLLVL.

This chain uses TRBV5-8 with TRBJ1-1, with D hard to call. This CDR3 has 12 amino acids. V lost 2 bases and J 4 bases, leaving 6 bases between the germline ends. Germline CDR1 reads SGHTS; CDR2 reads YDEGEE. The CDR3 protein is CASSFPRTEAFF. The CDR3 coding sequence is TGTGCCAGCAGCTTTCCTCGCACTGAAGCTTTCTTT.

V gene TRBV11-3 combines with J gene TRBJ2-7; the match to TRBD2 covers 7 bases. Germline assignment: CDR1 SGHNT and CDR2 YENEEA. This CDR3 has 17 residues. The ends lost 3 bases at V and 5 bases at J; junction bases unmatched: 16. This CDR3 reads CASSLGTLGTMLHEQYF. The DNA for the CDR3 is TGTGCCAGCAGCTTGGGGACCCTCGGGACTATGTTGCACGAGCAGTACTTC.

V gene TRBV2 combines with J gene TRBJ2-7; 7 bases fit TRBD1. Germline values: CDR1 SNHLY, CDR2 FYNNEI. The V segment lost 8 bases and the J segment 2 bases; nucleotides outside the gene matches: 12. This CDR3 spans 15 amino acids. This CDR3 is CASETGDRVPYEQYF. CDR3 coding DNA: TGTGCCAGCGAAACAGGGGATCGTGTTCCCTACGAGCAGTACTTC.

As to this clone: This sample includes further DNA sequences coding for the same CDR3. The chain joins TRBV9 to TRBJ1-4, with a weak D call TRBD1 (5 bases). Germline V lookup: CDR1 SGDLS, CDR2 YYNGEE. V dropped 0 bases and J dropped 7 bases, with 7 bases sitting between them. The CDR3 spans 13 residues. The CDR3 DNA is TGTGCCAGCAGCGTAGGAAGGGGTGAAAAACTGTTTTTT. Its translation is CASSVGRGEKLFF.

In its sample, this clone was seen once. The CDR3 DNA is TGCGCCAGCAGCTTGGTAAGGACATCCTACAATGAGCAGTTCTTC. It specifies CASSLVRTSYNEQFF. J is TRBJ2-1 and V is TRBV5-1; D possibly corresponds to TRBD1 (5 bases). This CDR3 contains 15 residues. The germline gives CDR1 SGHRS, CDR2 YFSETQ. V lost 0 bases to trimming and J lost 1 base, with 8 bases between them.

This chain links TRBV11-3 with TRBJ1-6; D is ambiguous. Trimming pared 2 bases from V and 7 bases from J, leaving 6 bases between. Germline V CDR1 and CDR2: SGHNT, YENEEA. The CDR3 totals 13 residues. The CDR3: CASSLSLNSPLHF. The CDR3, as DNA: TGTGCCAGCAGCTTATCGTTAAATTCACCCCTCCACTTT.

This clone was observed a handful of times. The J gene is TRBJ2-7, the V gene TRBV5-4, with D hard to call. Germline assignment: CDR1 SGHNT and CDR2 YYREEE (reference sequence). Trimming took off 2 bases at V and 6 bases at J, with 9 bases between the two ends. CDR3 length: 12 residues. CDR3 amino acids: CASSFVGSEQYF. CDR3 sequence (DNA): TGTGCCAGCAGCTTTGTGGGCAGCGAGCAGTACTTC.

The chain combines TRBV18 with TRBJ1-6; D ambiguous. The V gene lost 2 bases and the J gene lost 14 bases, with 13 bases spanning the gap. This CDR3 is built from 13 residues. The V gene's germline CDR1 is KGHSH and CDR2 LQKENI. This CDR3 reads CASSPFEEVALHF. In nucleotides, the CDR3 is TGTGCCAGCTCACCATTCGAGGAAGTAGCCCTCCACTTT.

This clone was seen only once. V gene TRBV5-4 combines with J gene TRBJ2-5; 7 positions match TRBD2. This CDR3 spans 15 amino acids. Germline V gene lookup returns CDR1 SGHNT and CDR2 YYREEE (reference sequence). Germline trimming cut 0 bases from V and 4 bases from J; bases unmatched to any gene: 6. CDR3 protein: CASSLAKTGGETQYF. The CDR3 DNA sequence: TGTGCCAGCAGCTTGGCCAAAACGGGGGGAGAGACCCAGTACTTC. The full variable domain, its missing parts supplied by reference TRBV5-4 and TRBJ2-5, is ETGVTQSPTHLIKTRGQQVTLRCSSQSGHNTVSWYQQALGQGPQFIFQYYREEENGRGNFPPRFSGLQFPNYSSELNVNALELDDSALYLCASSLAKTGGETQYFGPGTRLLVL.